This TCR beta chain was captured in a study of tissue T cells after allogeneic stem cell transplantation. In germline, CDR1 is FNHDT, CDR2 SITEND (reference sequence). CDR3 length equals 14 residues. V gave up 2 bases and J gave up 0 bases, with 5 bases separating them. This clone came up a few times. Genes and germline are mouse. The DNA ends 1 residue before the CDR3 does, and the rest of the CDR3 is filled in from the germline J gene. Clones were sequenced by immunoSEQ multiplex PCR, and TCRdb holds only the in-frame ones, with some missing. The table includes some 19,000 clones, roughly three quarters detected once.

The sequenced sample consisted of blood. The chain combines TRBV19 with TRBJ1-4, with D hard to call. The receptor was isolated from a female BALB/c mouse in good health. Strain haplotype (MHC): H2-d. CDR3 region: CASSIAISNERLFF. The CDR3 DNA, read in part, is TGTGCCAGCAGTATTGCAATTTCCAACGAAAGATTATTT. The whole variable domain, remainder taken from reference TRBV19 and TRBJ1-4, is GGIITQTPKFLIGQEGQKLTLKCQQNFNHDTMYWYRQDSGKGLRLIYYSITENDLQKGDLSEGYDASREKKSSFSLTVTSAQKNEMAVFLCASSIAISNERLFFGHGTKLSVL.